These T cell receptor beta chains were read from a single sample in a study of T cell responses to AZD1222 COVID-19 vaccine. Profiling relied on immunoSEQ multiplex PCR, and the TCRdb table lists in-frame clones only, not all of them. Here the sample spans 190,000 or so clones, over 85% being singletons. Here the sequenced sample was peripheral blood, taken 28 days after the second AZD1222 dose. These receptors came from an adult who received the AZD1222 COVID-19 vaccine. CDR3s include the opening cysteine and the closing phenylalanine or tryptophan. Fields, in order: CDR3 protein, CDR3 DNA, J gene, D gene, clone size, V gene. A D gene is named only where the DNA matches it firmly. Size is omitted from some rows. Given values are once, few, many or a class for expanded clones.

CASSVSSYNSPLHF,TGTGCCAGCAGCGTGTCCTCCTATAATTCACCCCTCCACTTT,TRBJ1-6,-,-,TRBV9
CASSPPYNSPLHF,TGTGCCAGCAGCCCGCCCTATAATTCACCCCTCCACTTT,TRBJ1-6,-,-,TRBV11-2
CASSEVWGVNTEAFF,TGTGCCAGCAGTGAAGTGTGGGGGGTAAACACTGAAGCTTTCTTT,TRBJ1-1,-,-,TRBV6-1
CASSPPLNTEAFF,TGTGCCAGCAGTCCCCCCTTGAACACTGAAGCTTTCTTT,TRBJ1-1,-,-,TRBV28
CASSSIAGGNLAKNIQYF,TGTGCCAGCAGCTCCATAGCGGGGGGGAACTTAGCCAAAAACATTCAGTACTTC,TRBJ2-4,TRBD2,-,TRBV7-2
CASTALSSNYGYTF,TGTGCCAGTACTGCTCTGAGCTCTAACTATGGCTACACCTTC,TRBJ1-2,-,-,TRBV9
CATSREADRTQPQHF,TGTGCCACCAGCAGAGAAGCCGATCGCACTCAGCCCCAGCATTTT,TRBJ1-5,-,-,TRBV15
CASSPTINTGELFF,TGCGCCAGCAGCCCCACCATCAACACCGGGGAGCTGTTTTTT,TRBJ2-2,-,-,TRBV5-1
CSLRAGGSYNEQFF,TGCAGCCTTAGGGCGGGGGGCAGCTACAATGAGCAGTTCTTC,TRBJ2-1,TRBD2,-,TRBV29-1
CASLEDGVGGTDTQYF,TGCGCCAGCCTAGAAGACGGGGTTGGGGGCACAGATACGCAGTATTTT,TRBJ2-3,-,-,TRBV10-1
CASSKGGTGATSYEQYF,TGTGCCAGCAGCAAAGGAGGGACGGGGGCTACCTCCTACGAGCAGTACTTC,TRBJ2-7,-,-,TRBV21-1
CASSGYNYGYTF,TGTGCCAGCAGTGGTTATAACTATGGCTACACCTTC,TRBJ1-2,-,-,TRBV2
CASSLRGATDTQYF,TGTGCCAGCAGCCTGCGGGGGGCCACAGATACGCAGTATTTT,TRBJ2-3,TRBD2,-,TRBV5-4
CAWSYSRDGGIQYF,TGTGCCTGGAGTTACTCCCGGGACGGTGGCATTCAGTACTTC,TRBJ2-4,-,-,TRBV30
CASSPGRANTGELFF,TGTGCCAGCAGCCCCGGGAGGGCGAACACCGGGGAGCTGTTTTTT,TRBJ2-2,TRBD2,-,TRBV7-3
CASRSSGNTIYF,TGTGCCAGCAGATCCTCTGGAAACACCATATATTTT,TRBJ1-3,-,-,TRBV6-6
CASRRGGGNIQYF,TGTGCCAGCAGGAGGGGCGGGGGAAACATTCAGTACTTC,TRBJ2-4,TRBD2,-,TRBV5-5
CASSSNSGGAFEQYF,TGTGCCAGCAGTTCCAATAGCGGGGGGGCGTTCGAGCAGTACTTC,TRBJ2-7,TRBD2,-,TRBV6-5
CATSRDPTGDTEAFF,TGTGCCACCAGCAGGGACCCTACAGGGGACACTGAAGCTTTCTTT,TRBJ1-1,TRBD1,-,TRBV15
CASRPYSGGALEQYF,TGCGCCAGCAGACCGTACTCCGGCGGCGCCCTCGAGCAGTACTTC,TRBJ2-7,-,-,TRBV5-1
CASHWGSDYGYTF,TGTGCCAGCCACTGGGGCTCCGACTATGGCTACACCTTC,TRBJ1-2,-,few,TRBV11-2
CASSDRGYGYTF,TGCGCCAGCAGCGACAGGGGCTATGGCTACACCTTC,TRBJ1-2,TRBD1,-,TRBV5-1
CASRGNSAGNNEQFF,TGTGCCAGCAGGGGTAATAGCGCCGGAAACAATGAGCAGTTCTTC,TRBJ2-1,-,-,TRBV27
CASRHRGQQADTQYF,TGTGCCAGTAGACACAGGGGGCAACAAGCAGATACGCAGTATTTT,TRBJ2-3,TRBD1,-,TRBV19
CASSEQGQRSSYNSPLHF,TGTGCCAGCAGTGAACAGGGACAGAGAAGCTCCTATAATTCACCCCTCCACTTT,TRBJ1-6,TRBD1,-,TRBV25-1
CASRQNRGGTGELFF,TGTGCCAGCAGACAAAACAGGGGTGGCACCGGGGAGCTGTTTTTT,TRBJ2-2,TRBD1,-,TRBV7-9
CAIRNTGADGELFF,TGTGCCATCAGAAACACAGGGGCGGACGGGGAGCTGTTTTTT,TRBJ2-2,TRBD1,-,TRBV10-3
CASRSARGKSSGNTIYF,TGTGCCAGCAGATCCGCGAGGGGGAAAAGCTCTGGAAACACCATATATTTT,TRBJ1-3,-,-,TRBV11-2
CASSTQASEQFF,TGTGCCAGCTCGACCCAGGCGAGTGAGCAGTTCTTC,TRBJ2-1,-,-,TRBV6-5
CASSSGQVNTEAFF,TGCGCCAGCAGCTCAGGACAGGTGAACACTGAAGCTTTCTTT,TRBJ1-1,TRBD1,once,TRBV5-1
CASRTGRTTEAFF,TGTGCCAGCAGAACAGGGAGGACCACTGAAGCTTTCTTT,TRBJ1-1,-,-,TRBV2
CASSNRGTGAEQFF,TGTGCCAGCAGTAACCGTGGCACAGGGGCTGAGCAGTTCTTC,TRBJ2-1,TRBD1,-,TRBV6-5
CASRFGGSTNEKLFF,TGTGCCAGCAGGTTCGGCGGATCGACTAATGAAAAACTGTTTTTT,TRBJ1-4,-,-,TRBV27
CASSLQSGESYNEQFF,TGTGCCAGCAGCTTACAATCAGGGGAATCCTACAATGAGCAGTTCTTC,TRBJ2-1,-,-,TRBV7-9
CASSEAGSGGQPQHF,TGTGCCAGCAGTGAAGCTGGGAGTGGAGGCCAGCCCCAGCATTTT,TRBJ1-5,-,-,TRBV6-1
CASSYTAGSPQHF,TGTGCCAGCAGCTACACAGCGGGATCGCCCCAGCATTTT,TRBJ1-5,-,-,TRBV5-4
CASSQETGRGGYTF,TGTGCCAGCAGCCAAGAGACAGGGAGGGGAGGCTACACCTTC,TRBJ1-2,TRBD1,-,TRBV3-1/TRBV3-2
CASSLGTGQGARGYTF,TGCGCCAGCAGCTTGGGGACCGGACAGGGGGCGCGTGGCTACACCTTC,TRBJ1-2,TRBD1,once,TRBV5-1
CASSQDGGAGTGELFF,TGTGCCAGCAGCCAAGACGGGGGCGCGGGCACCGGGGAGCTGTTTTTT,TRBJ2-2,-,-,TRBV4-2
CASSWGGAGGRSYEQYF,TGTGCCAGCAGCTGGGGAGGAGCGGGGGGACGATCTTACGAGCAGTACTTC,TRBJ2-7,TRBD2,-,TRBV25-1
CASSHGGPSYNEQFF,TGTGCCAGCAGCCACGGGGGGCCGTCCTACAATGAGCAGTTCTTC,TRBJ2-1,-,-,TRBV4-2
CSASGGDRVYEQYF,TGCAGTGCTAGTGGCGGGGACAGGGTCTACGAGCAGTACTTC,TRBJ2-7,TRBD1,-,TRBV20-1
CASSLKWGGNNQPQHF,TGTGCCAGCAGTTTGAAGTGGGGGGGGAACAATCAGCCCCAGCATTTT,TRBJ1-5,-,-,TRBV28
CASSLGDNEQYF,TGTGCCAGCAGCTTGGGGGACAACGAGCAGTACTTC,TRBJ2-7,-,-,TRBV11-1
CASGLVPGPHSYEQYF,TGTGCTAGTGGTTTGGTACCGGGGCCGCACTCCTACGAGCAGTACTTC,TRBJ2-7,-,-,TRBV12-5
CASSLVGTTYEQYF,TGTGCCAGCAGCTTGGTAGGGACAACCTACGAGCAGTACTTC,TRBJ2-7,-,-,TRBV7-9
CSVSQAMNTEAFF,TGCAGTGTTAGTCAGGCGATGAACACTGAAGCTTTCTTT,TRBJ1-1,-,-,TRBV20-1